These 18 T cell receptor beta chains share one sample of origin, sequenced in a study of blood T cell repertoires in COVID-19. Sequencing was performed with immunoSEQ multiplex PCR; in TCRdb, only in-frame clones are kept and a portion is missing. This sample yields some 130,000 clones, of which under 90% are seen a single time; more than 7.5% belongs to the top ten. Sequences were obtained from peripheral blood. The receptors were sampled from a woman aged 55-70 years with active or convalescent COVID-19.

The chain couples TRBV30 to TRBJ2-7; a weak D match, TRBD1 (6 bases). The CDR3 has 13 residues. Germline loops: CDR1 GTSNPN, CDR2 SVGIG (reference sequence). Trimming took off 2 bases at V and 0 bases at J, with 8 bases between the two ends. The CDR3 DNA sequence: TGTGCCTGGAGTAGGGGGAGCTCCTACGAGCAGTACTTC. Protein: CAWSRGSSYEQYF.

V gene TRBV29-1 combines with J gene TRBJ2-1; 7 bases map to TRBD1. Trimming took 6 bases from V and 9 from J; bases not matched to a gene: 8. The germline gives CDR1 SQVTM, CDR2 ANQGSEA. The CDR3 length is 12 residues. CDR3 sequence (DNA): TGCAGCGTCGCGAGACAGGGCATTGAGCAGTTCTTC. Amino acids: CSVARQGIEQFF.

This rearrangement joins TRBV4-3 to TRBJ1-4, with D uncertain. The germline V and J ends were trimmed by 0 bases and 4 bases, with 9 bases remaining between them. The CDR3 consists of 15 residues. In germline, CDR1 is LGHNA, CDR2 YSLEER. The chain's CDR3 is CASSQDPADNEKLFF. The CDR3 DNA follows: TGCGCCAGCAGCCAAGATCCGGCGGATAATGAAAAACTGTTTTTT.

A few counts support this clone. This chain's CDR3 is CASSLSVRHGYTF. Written as DNA, the CDR3 is TGTGCCAGCAGTTTATCGGTCAGGCACGGCTACACCTTC. The chain is built from TRBV28 and TRBJ1-2, with D uncertain. Germline V gene sequence: CDR1 MDHEN, CDR2 SYDVKM. Trimming cost V 1 base and J 8 bases, with 11 bases left between them. The CDR3 totals 13 residues.

The CDR3, as DNA: TGTGCCAGCAGCTTAGTCTTCGTGAACACTGAAGCTTTCTTT. Translating it yields CASSLVFVNTEAFF. The chain carries TRBV7-9 and TRBJ1-1; D is unclear. Germline V gives CDR1 SEHNR, CDR2 FQNEAQ (reference sequence). CDR3 length equals 14 residues. V lost 1 base to trimming and J lost 0 bases, with 6 bases between them.

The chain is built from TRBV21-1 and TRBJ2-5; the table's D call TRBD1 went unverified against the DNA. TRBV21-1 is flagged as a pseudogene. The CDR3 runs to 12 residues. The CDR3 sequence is CASSWQIQTQYF. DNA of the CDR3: TGTGCCAGCAGCTGGCAAATCCAGACCCAGTACTTC.

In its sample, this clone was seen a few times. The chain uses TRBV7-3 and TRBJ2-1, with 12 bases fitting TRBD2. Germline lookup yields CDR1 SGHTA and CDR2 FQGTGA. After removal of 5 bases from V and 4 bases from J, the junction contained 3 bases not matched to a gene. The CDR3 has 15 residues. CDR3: CASSELAGGYNEQFF. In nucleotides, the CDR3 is TGTGCCAGCAGCGAACTAGCGGGAGGATACAATGAGCAGTTCTTC.

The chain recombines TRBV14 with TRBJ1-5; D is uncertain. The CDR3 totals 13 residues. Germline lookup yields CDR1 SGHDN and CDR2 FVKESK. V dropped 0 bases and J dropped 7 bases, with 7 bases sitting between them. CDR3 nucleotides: TGTGCCAGCAGCCAAGATGAGGAACAGCCCCAGCATTTT. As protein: CASSQDEEQPQHF. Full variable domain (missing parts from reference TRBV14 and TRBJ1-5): EAGVTQFPSHSVIEKGQTVTLRCDPISGHDNLYWYRRVMGKEIKFLLHFVKESKQDESGMPNNRFLAERTGGTYSTLKVQPAELEDSGVYFCASSQDEEQPQHFGDGTRLSIL.

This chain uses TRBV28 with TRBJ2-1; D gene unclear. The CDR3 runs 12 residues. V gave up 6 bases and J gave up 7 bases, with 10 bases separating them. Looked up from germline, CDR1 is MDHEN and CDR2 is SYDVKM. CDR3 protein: CASSPLWNEQFF. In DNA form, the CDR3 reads TGTGCCAGCAGCCCCCTATGGAATGAGCAGTTCTTC.

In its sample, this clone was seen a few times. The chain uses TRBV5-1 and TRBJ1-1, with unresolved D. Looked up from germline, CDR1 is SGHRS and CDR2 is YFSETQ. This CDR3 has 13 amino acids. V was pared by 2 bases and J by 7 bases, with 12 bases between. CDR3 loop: CASSFLSAGEAFF. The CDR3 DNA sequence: TGCGCCAGCAGCTTCCTATCGGCGGGTGAAGCTTTCTTT.

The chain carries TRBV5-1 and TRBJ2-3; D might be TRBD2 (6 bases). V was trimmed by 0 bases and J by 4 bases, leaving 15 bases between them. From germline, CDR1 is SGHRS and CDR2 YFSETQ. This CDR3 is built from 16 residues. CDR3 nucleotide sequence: TGCGCCAGCAGCTTGGATCTAGCGAGGGATTCAGATACGCAGTATTTT. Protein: CASSLDLARDSDTQYF. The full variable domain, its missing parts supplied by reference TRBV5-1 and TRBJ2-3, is KAGVTQTPRYLIKTRGQQVTLSCSPISGHRSVSWYQQTPGQGLQFLFEYFSETQRNKGNFPGRFSGRQFSNSRSEMNVSTLELGDSALYLCASSLDLARDSDTQYFGPGTRLTVL.

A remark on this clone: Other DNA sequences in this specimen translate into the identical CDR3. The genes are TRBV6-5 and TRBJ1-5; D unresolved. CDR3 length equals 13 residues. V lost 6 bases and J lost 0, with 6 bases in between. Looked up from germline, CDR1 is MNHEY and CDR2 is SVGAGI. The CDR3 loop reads CASRLNSNQPQHF. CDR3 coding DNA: TGTGCCAGCAGGCTAAATAGCAATCAGCCCCAGCATTTT.

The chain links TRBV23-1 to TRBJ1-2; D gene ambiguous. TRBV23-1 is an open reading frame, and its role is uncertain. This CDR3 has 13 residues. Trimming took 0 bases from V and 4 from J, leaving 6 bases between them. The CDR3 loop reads CASSQSRTYGYTF. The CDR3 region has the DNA TGCGCCAGCAGTCAATCCAGAACCTATGGCTACACCTTC.

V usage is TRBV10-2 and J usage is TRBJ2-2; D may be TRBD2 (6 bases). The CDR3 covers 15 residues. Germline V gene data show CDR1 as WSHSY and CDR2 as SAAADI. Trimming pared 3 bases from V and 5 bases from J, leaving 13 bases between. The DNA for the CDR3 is TGCGCCAGCAGTGATCCGGCAGGGAGGACCGGGGAGCTGTTTTTT. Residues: CASSDPAGRTGELFF.

The chain's CDR3 is CASSQDKGITEAFF. The CDR3 DNA reads TGCGCCAGCAGCCAAGATAAGGGGATCACTGAAGCTTTCTTT. The chain carries TRBV4-3 and TRBJ1-1; weak D call: TRBD1 (5 bases). CDR3 length equals 14 residues. Germline CDR1 reads LGHNA; CDR2 reads YSLEER. V was trimmed by 0 bases and J by 4 bases, leaving 9 bases between them.

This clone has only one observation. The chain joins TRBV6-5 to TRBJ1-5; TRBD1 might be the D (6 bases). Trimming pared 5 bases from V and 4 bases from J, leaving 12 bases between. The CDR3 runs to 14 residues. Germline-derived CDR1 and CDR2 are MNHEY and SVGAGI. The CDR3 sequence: CASSNLGGNQPQHF. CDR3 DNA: TGTGCCAGCAGTAACCTAGGGGGAAATCAGCCCCAGCATTTT.

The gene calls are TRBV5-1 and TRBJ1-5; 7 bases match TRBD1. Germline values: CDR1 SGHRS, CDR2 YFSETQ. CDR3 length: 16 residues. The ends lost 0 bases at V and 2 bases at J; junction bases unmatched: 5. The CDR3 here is CASSLGDREGNQPQHF. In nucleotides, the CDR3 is TGCGCCAGCAGCTTGGGAGACAGGGAGGGCAATCAGCCCCAGCATTTT.

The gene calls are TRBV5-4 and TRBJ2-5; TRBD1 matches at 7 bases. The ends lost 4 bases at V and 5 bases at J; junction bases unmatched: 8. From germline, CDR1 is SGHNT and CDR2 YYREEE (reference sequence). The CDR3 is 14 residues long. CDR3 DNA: TGTGCCAGCAGCCTGGACAGGCGTTGGGAGACCCAGTACTTC. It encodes CASSLDRRWETQYF.